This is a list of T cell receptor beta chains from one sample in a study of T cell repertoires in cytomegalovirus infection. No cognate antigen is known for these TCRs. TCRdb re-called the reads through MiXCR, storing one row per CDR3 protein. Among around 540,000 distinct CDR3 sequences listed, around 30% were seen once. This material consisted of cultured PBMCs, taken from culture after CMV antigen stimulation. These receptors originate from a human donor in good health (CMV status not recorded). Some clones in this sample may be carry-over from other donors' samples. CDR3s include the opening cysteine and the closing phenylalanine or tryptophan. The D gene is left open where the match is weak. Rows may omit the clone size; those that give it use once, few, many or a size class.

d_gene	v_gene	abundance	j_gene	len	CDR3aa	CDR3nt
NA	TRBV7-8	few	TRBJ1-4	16	CASSLYHRPGSEKLFF	TGTGCCAGCAGCTTATACCACCGGCCGGGAAGTGAAAAACTGTTTTTT
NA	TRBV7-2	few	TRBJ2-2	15	CASSLYTSGTGELFF	TGTGCCAGCAGCTTATACACCAGCGGTACCGGGGAGCTGTTTTTT
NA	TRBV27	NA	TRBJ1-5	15	CASSLYGRLNQPQHF	TGTGCCAGCAGTTTATACGGACGGCTCAATCAGCCCCAGCATTTT
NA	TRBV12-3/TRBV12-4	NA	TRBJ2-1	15	CASSPAQGTNNEQFF	TGTGCCAGCAGCCCCGCACAGGGAACCAACAATGAGCAGTTCTTC
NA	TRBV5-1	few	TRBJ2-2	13	CASRTATSGELFF	TGCGCCAGCCGGACGGCGACGTCAGGGGAGCTGTTTTTT
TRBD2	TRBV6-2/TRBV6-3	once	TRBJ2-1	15	CASRGYGREYNEQFF	TGTGCCAGTCGTGGCTACGGGAGGGAATACAATGAGCAGTTCTTC
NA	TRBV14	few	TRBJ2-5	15	CASSQLGLREETQYF	TGTGCCAGCAGCCAACTGGGTCTAAGGGAAGAGACCCAGTACTTC
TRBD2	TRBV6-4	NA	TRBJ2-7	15	CASSVGLAGVDEQYF	TGTGCCAGCAGTGTCGGACTAGCGGGAGTCGACGAGCAGTACTTC
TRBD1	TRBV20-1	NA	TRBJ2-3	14	CSARGLGGPDTQYF	TGCAGTGCTAGAGGCCTAGGGGGCCCAGATACGCAGTATTTT
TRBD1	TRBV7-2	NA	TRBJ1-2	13	CASSTRDRGRYTF	TGTGCCAGCAGCACCCGGGACAGGGGTCGCTACACCTTC
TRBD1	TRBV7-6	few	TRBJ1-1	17	CASSLTRGDSERTEAFF	TGTGCCAGCAGCTTAACGCGCGGGGACAGTGAAAGAACCGAAGCTTTCTTT
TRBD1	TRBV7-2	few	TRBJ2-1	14	CASSFDRVLNEQFF	TGTGCCAGCAGCTTTGACAGGGTTTTGAATGAGCAGTTCTTC
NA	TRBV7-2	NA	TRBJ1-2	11	CASSLQGDYTF	TGTGCCAGCAGCCTACAGGGAGACTACACCTTC
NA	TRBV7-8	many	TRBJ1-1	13	CASSFSANTEAFF	TGTGCCAGCAGCTTCTCGGCCAACACTGAAGCTTTCTTT
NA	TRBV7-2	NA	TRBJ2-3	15	CASRQLGGSIDTQYF	TGTGCCAGCAGACAACTGGGGGGCAGTATAGATACGCAGTATTTT
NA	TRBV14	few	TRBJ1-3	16	CASSPRSVISGNTIYF	TGTGCCAGCAGCCCTCGATCCGTTATCTCTGGAAACACCATATATTTT
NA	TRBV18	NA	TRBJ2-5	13	CASSPEGSETQYF	TGTGCCAGCTCACCAGAGGGGAGCGAGACCCAGTACTTC
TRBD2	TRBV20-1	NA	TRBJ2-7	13	CSATGLVRYEQYF	TGCAGTGCTACGGGACTAGTGCGCTACGAGCAGTACTTC
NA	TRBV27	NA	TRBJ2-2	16	CASSLVPSVTTGELFF	TGTGCCAGCAGTTTAGTTCCTAGCGTCACGACCGGGGAGCTGTTTTTT
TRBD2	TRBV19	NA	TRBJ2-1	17	CASSLNPGLADYNEQFF	TGTGCCAGTAGTTTAAACCCGGGACTAGCGGACTACAATGAGCAGTTCTTC
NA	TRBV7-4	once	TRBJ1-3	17	CASSLDRIQFSGNTIYF	TGTGCCAGCAGCTTAGATCGGATTCAGTTCTCTGGAAACACCATATATTTT
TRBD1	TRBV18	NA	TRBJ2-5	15	CASSYGTGRQETQYF	TGTGCCAGCTCATACGGGACAGGGCGGCAAGAGACCCAGTACTTC
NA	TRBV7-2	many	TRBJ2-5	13	CASSFYSQETQYF	TGTGCCAGCAGCTTTTACAGCCAAGAGACCCAGTACTTC
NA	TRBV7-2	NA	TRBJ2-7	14	CASSLDPPMPEQYF	TGTGCCAGCAGCTTAGACCCCCCCATGCCGGAGCAGTACTTC
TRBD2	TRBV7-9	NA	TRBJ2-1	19	CASSLEFPSGRELANEQFF	TGTGCCAGCAGCTTGGAGTTTCCTAGCGGGAGGGAGCTAGCCAATGAGCAGTTCTTC
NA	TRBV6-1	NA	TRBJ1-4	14	CASSYIRANEKLFF	TGTGCCAGCAGTTACATCCGCGCTAATGAAAAACTGTTTTTT
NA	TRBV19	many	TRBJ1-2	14	CASSASGTLYGYTF	TGTGCCAGTAGTGCGTCAGGTACTCTTTATGGCTACACCTTC
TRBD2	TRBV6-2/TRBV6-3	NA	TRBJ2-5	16	CASSLWTSGRRETQYF	TGTGCCAGCAGCCTTTGGACTAGCGGGAGACGAGAGACCCAGTACTTC
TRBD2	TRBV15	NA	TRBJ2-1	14	CATSTQTSGTPEFF	TGTGCCACCAGCACCCAGACTAGCGGGACCCCCGAGTTCTTC
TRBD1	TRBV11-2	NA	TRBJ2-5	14	CASSSGQGIETQYF	TGTGCCAGCAGCTCAGGACAGGGGATTGAGACCCAGTACTTC
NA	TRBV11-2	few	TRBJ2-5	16	CASSFGFGRGQETQYF	TGTGCCAGCAGCTTTGGATTTGGACGGGGACAAGAGACCCAGTACTTC
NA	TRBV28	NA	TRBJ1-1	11	CASNSSCLAFF	TGTGCCAGCAATTCGTCCTGCCTCGCTTTCTTT
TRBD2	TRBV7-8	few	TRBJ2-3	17	CASSSGLRLAGKDTQYF	TGTGCCAGCAGCTCCGGACTAAGACTAGCGGGAAAAGATACGCAGTATTTT
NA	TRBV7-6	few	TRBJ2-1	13	CASRLDGNNEQFF	TGTGCCAGCAGGCTGGACGGAAACAATGAGCAGTTCTTC
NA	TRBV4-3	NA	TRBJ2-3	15	CASSHGGSATDTQYF	TGCGCCAGCAGCCATGGCGGAAGTGCCACAGATACGCAGTATTTT
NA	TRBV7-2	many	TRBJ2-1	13	CASSPPPYNEQFF	TGTGCCAGCAGCCCCCCCCCATACAATGAGCAGTTCTTC
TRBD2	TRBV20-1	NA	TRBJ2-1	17	CSARKPGGLARIEEQFF	TGCAGTGCTAGGAAACCGGGGGGACTAGCCCGGATTGAGGAGCAGTTCTTC
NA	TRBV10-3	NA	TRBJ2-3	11	CATKGTDTQYF	TGTGCCACTAAAGGCACAGATACGCAGTATTTT
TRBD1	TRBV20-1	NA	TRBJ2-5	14	CSASTGRLQETQYF	TGCAGTGCTTCGACAGGGAGACTACAAGAGACCCAGTACTTC
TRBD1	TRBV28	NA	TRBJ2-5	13	CASTLNRGETRYF	TGTGCCAGCACCCTCAACAGGGGTGAGACCCGGTACTTC